The 14 T cell receptor beta chains below were found in one sample sequenced in a study of blood T cell repertoires in COVID-19. Generated by immunoSEQ multiplex PCR, the TCRdb table keeps only in-frame clones and is missing some. The data contain about 170,000 clones, over 75% of them seen just once; the ten biggest clones take up approximately 1.1%. The specimen was peripheral blood. Every receptor here comes from a man aged 55 to 70 who had recovered from COVID-19.

The chain uses TRBV7-9 and TRBJ2-2; possibly TRBD1 for D (6 bases). Germline values: CDR1 SEHNR, CDR2 FQNEAQ (reference sequence). V lost 5 bases to trimming and J lost 2 bases, with 12 bases between them. This CDR3 region has 15 residues. The CDR3 spells CASSRKTGNTGELFF. The CDR3 DNA is TGTGCCAGCAGCCGGAAGACAGGCAACACCGGGGAGCTGTTTTTT. The variable domain in full, completed from reference TRBV7-9 and TRBJ2-2, reads DTGVSQNPRHKITKRGQNVTFRCDPISEHNRLYWYRQTLGQGPEFLTYFQNEAQLEKSRLLSDRFSAERPKGSFSTLEIQRTEQGDSAMYLCASSRKTGNTGELFFGEGSRLTVL.

The V gene is TRBV3-1 (or the pseudogene TRBV3-2), the J gene TRBJ2-5; the D gene is possibly TRBD1 (6 bases). The V end lost 4 bases, the J end lost 3 bases, and 15 bases lay between the germline ends. The length of the CDR3 is 15 residues. Germline V gives CDR1 LGHDT, CDR2 YNNKEL (reference sequence). The CDR3 here is CASSPNRVGKETQYF. The CDR3 nucleotides are TGTGCCAGCAGCCCCAACAGGGTCGGTAAAGAGACCCAGTACTTC.

The gene calls are TRBV5-5 and TRBJ2-2; 7 bases are a match to TRBD1. CDR3 length: 15 residues. The V gene's germline CDR1 is SGHKS and CDR2 YYEKEE (reference sequence). J gave up 4 bases and V 2 bases, and 5 bases lay outside the gene matches. The chain's CDR3 is CASSLLTGTTGELFF. The CDR3, as DNA: TGTGCCAGCAGCTTATTGACAGGGACCACCGGGGAGCTGTTTTTT.

The chain carries TRBV28 and TRBJ2-5; D is unresolved. V dropped 6 bases and J dropped 5 bases, with 7 bases sitting between them. CDR3 length equals 11 residues. Germline values: CDR1 MDHEN, CDR2 SYDVKM. The CDR3 bases are TGTGCCAGCAGCCTAGTGGAGACCCAGTACTTC. Translation: CASSLVETQYF. The complete variable domain, with remaining parts taken from reference TRBV28 and TRBJ2-5, reads DVKVTQSSRYLVKRTGEKVFLECVQDMDHENMFWYRQDPGLGLRLIYFSYDVKMKEKGDIPEGYSVSREKKERFSLILESASTNQTSMYLCASSLVETQYFGPGTRLLVL.

The chain has TRBV7-9 and TRBJ1-1, with D possibly being TRBD1 (6 bases). This CDR3 spans 13 amino acids. Trimming took off 5 bases at V and 5 bases at J, with 12 bases between the two ends. Per the germline V gene, CDR1 is SEHNR and CDR2 is FQNEAQ (reference sequence). The CDR3 bases are TGTGCCAGCAGCCTCCGGACAGTAACTGAAGCTTTCTTT. The encoded protein is CASSLRTVTEAFF. The full variable domain, in which reference TRBV7-9 and TRBJ1-1 provide the parts outside the CDR3, is DTGVSQNPRHKITKRGQNVTFRCDPISEHNRLYWYRQTLGQGPEFLTYFQNEAQLEKSRLLSDRFSAERPKGSFSTLEIQRTEQGDSAMYLCASSLRTVTEAFFGQGTRLTVV.

The chain carries TRBV4-2 and TRBJ1-4; D not certain. Germline V CDR1 and CDR2: LGHNA, YNFKEQ. V was cut by 1 base and J by 5 bases, with 14 bases left in between. The CDR3 is made up of 16 amino acids. CDR3 residues: CASSQVKDGENEKLFF. The CDR3 coding sequence is TGTGCCAGCAGCCAAGTAAAGGACGGGGAAAATGAAAAACTGTTTTTT.

Turning to this clone: Within the sample, other DNA sequences also encode this same CDR3. The rearrangement links TRBV18 to TRBJ2-3; 8 nucleotides align to TRBD2. Trimming cost V 3 bases and J 1 base; bases outside gene matches: 3. The CDR3 length is 15 residues. CDR1 is KGHSH and CDR2 is LQKENI in the germline V gene. CDR3: CASSPGGVGTDTQYF. CDR3 DNA sequence: TGTGCCAGCTCACCCGGGGGGGTTGGCACAGATACGCAGTATTTT. Full variable domain (outside the CDR3, taken from reference TRBV18 and TRBJ2-3): NAGVMQNPRHLVRRRGQEARLRCSPMKGHSHVYWYRQLPEEGLKFMVYLQKENIIDESGMPKERFSAEFPKEGPSILRIQQVVRGDSAAYFCASSPGGVGTDTQYFGPGTRLTVL.

The chain has TRBV12-3 or TRBV12-4 and TRBJ1-2; a weak D match, TRBD1 (5 bases). This CDR3 is 13 amino acids long. Between the trimmed V and J ends, which lost 5 bases and 4 bases, there was a span of 11 bases. CDR3 amino acids: CASSPDRFYGYTF. CDR3 DNA: TGTGCCAGCAGTCCCGACAGATTCTATGGCTACACCTTC.

J is TRBJ1-2 and V is TRBV11-1; perhaps TRBD1 as D (6 bases). The V end was cut by 1 base, the J end by 7 bases, with 10 bases between. Germline CDR1 reads SGHAT; CDR2 reads FQDESV (reference sequence). CDR3 length: 13 residues. CDR3 DNA sequence: TGTGCCAGCAGCTTAGGAGGGGGTTTTGGCTACACCTTC. Translated: CASSLGGGFGYTF.

The CDR3 spells CASSTRTGGDNVLTF. The CDR3 DNA follows: TGTGCCAGCAGCACTCGGACAGGAGGTGACAACGTCCTGACTTTC. The J gene is TRBJ2-6, the V gene TRBV4-2; 7 bases fit TRBD1. The CDR3 consists of 15 residues. The germline gives CDR1 LGHNA, CDR2 YNFKEQ. V trimming: 5 bases; J trimming: 9 bases; junction bases outside the gene matches: 10.

The V call is TRBV5-1, the J call TRBJ1-4, with D perhaps TRBD1 (6 bases). The V gene lost 2 bases and the J gene lost 4 bases, with 9 bases spanning the gap. The germline V gene has CDR1 SGHRS and CDR2 YFSETQ. There are 14 residues in the CDR3. CDR3 sequence: CASSFTGFNEKLFF. The CDR3 bases are TGCGCCAGCAGCTTTACAGGGTTTAATGAAAAACTGTTTTTT.

The chain couples TRBV4-1 to TRBJ1-4; D is possibly TRBD1 (6 bases). Germline V gene sequence: CDR1 MGHRA, CDR2 YSYEKL. V lost 1 base to trimming and J lost 0 bases, with 9 bases between them. CDR3 size: 16 residues. The CDR3 spells CASSQGTVATNEKLFF. CDR3 coding DNA: TGCGCCAGCAGCCAAGGGACAGTCGCAACTAATGAAAAACTGTTTTTT.

The V call is TRBV9, the J call TRBJ2-5; D may be TRBD2 (6 bases). CDR3 size: 17 residues. Germline assignment: CDR1 SGDLS and CDR2 YYNGEE. V lost 3 bases, J lost 4 bases, and 22 bases lay in between. CDR3: CASSAAPPGYGGETQYF. The CDR3 nucleotides read TGTGCCAGCAGCGCCGCCCCTCCAGGGTACGGGGGAGAGACCCAGTACTTC.

The genes are TRBV6-5 and TRBJ2-5; 11 nucleotides line up with TRBD2. Trimming took 5 bases from V and 7 from J; bases not matched to a gene: 9. CDR1 is MNHEY and CDR2 is SVGAGI in the germline V gene. CDR3 length: 15 residues. The CDR3 bases are TGTGCCAGCAGTATTAGCGGGGGGGTATCAATGACCCAGTACTTC. Protein product: CASSISGGVSMTQYF.